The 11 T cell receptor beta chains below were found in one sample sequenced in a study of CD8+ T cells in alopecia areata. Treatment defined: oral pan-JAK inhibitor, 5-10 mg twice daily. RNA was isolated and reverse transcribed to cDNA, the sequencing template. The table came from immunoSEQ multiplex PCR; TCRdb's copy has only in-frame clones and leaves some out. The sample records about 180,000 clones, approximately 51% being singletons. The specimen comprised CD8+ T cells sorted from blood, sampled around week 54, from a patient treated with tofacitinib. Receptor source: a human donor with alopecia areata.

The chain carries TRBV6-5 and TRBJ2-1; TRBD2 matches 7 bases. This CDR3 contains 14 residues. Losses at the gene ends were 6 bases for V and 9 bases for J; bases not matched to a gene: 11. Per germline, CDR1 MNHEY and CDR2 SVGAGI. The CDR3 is CASSRLERGSEQFF. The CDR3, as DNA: TGTGCCAGCAGCCGGTTGGAGCGGGGAAGTGAGCAGTTCTTC.

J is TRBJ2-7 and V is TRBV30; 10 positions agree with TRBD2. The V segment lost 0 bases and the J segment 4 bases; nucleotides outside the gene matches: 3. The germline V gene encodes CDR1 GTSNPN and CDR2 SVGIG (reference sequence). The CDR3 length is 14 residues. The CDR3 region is CAWSVTSGEYEQYF. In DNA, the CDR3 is TGTGCCTGGAGTGTCACTAGCGGGGAATACGAGCAGTACTTC.

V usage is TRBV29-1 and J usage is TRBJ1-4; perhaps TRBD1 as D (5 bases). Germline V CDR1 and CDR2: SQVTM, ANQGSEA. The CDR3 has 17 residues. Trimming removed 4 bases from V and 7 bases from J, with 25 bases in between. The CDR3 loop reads CSVAYLEGAQWGEKLFF. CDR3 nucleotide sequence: TGCAGCGTTGCCTACCTGGAAGGGGCGCAATGGGGTGAAAAACTGTTTTTT.

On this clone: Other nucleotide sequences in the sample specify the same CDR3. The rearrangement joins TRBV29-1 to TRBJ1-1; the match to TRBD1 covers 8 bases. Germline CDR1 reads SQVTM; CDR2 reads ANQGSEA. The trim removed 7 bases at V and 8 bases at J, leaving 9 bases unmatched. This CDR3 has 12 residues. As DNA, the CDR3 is TGCAGCGCTCCTCAGGGGGCGGACGAAGCTTTCTTT. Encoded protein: CSAPQGADEAFF.

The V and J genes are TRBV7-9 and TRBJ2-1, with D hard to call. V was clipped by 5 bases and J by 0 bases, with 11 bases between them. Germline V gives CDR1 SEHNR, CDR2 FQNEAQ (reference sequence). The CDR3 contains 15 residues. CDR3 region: CASSPRLGSYNEQFF. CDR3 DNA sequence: TGTGCCAGCAGCCCTCGTTTGGGCTCCTACAATGAGCAGTTCTTC.

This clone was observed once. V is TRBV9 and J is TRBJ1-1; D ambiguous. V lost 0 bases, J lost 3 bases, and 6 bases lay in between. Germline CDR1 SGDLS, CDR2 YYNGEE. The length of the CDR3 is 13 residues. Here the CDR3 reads CASSVGMDTEAFF. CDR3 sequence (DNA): TGTGCCAGCAGCGTAGGAATGGACACTGAAGCTTTCTTT.

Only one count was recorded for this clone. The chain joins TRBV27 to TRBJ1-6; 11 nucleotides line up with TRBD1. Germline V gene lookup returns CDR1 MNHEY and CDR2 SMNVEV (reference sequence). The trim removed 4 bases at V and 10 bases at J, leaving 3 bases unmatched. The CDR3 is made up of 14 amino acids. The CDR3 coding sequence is TGTGCCAGCAGTTGGGACAGGGGGAAATCACCCCTCCACTTT. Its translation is CASSWDRGKSPLHF.

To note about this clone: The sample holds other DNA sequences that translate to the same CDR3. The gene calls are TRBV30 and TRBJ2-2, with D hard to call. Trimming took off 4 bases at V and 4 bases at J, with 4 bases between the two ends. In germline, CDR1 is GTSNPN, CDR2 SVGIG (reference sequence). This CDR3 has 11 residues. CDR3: CAWTVTGELFF. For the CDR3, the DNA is TGTGCCTGGACGGTCACCGGGGAGCTGTTTTTT.

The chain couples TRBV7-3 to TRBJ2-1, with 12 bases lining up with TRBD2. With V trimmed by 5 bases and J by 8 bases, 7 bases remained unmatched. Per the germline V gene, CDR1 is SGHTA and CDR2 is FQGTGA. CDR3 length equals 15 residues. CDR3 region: CASSPLAGGPYEQFF. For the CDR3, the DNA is TGTGCCAGCAGCCCTCTAGCGGGGGGGCCCTATGAGCAGTTCTTC.

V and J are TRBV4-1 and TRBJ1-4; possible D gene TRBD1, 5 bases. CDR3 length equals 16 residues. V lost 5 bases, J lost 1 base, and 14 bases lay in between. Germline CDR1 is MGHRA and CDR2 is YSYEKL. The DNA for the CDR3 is TGCGCCAGCAGCGACCGGGACCGCCAAACTAATGAAAAACTGTTTTTT. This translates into CASSDRDRQTNEKLFF.

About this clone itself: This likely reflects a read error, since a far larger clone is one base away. CDR3 bases: TGTGCCAGCAGTTACTCTAGCGGGGGGGCAGAGACCCAGTACTTC. Translating gives CASSYSSGGAETQYF. This chain links TRBV13 with TRBJ2-5; 12 nucleotides align to TRBD2. Germline lookup yields CDR1 PRHDT and CDR2 FYEKMQ (reference sequence). After removal of 6 bases from V and 4 bases from J, the junction contained 6 bases not matched to a gene. There are 15 residues in the CDR3. The whole variable domain, remainder taken from reference TRBV13 and TRBJ2-5, is AAGVIQSPRHLIKEKRETATLKCYPIPRHDTVYWYQQGPGQDPQFLISFYEKMQSDKGSIPDRFSAQQFSDYHSELNMSSLELGDSALYFCASSYSSGGAETQYFGPGTRLLVL.